This TCR beta chain was obtained from a study of CD8+CD57+ T cells in acquired aplastic anemia. For CDR3 and TCR beta VDJ profiling, genomic DNA was the template used. In TCRdb, the reads were re-called with MiXCR into one record per CDR3 protein. The repertoire holds around 170,000 distinct CDR3 sequences, with under 75% as singletons. Germline values: CDR1 LNHNV, CDR2 YYDKDF (reference sequence). This CDR3 spans 16 amino acids. J lost 7 bases, V lost 3 bases, and 8 bases had no gene match. This clonotype was counted many times. J is TRBJ2-1 and V is TRBV15; 11 bases fit TRBD2. Input material: sorted CD4+, CD8+, or CD8+CD57+ T cells (not recorded which) from PBMCs. This sequence was found in a human donor in good health. CDR3 in DNA: TGTGCCACCAGCAGTGAACTAGCGGGAGTAGGTAATGAGCAGTTCTTC. Translated, it gives CATSSELAGVGNEQFF.